This T cell receptor beta chain was obtained from a study of shared clonotypes between healthy human individuals. This CDR3 region has 13 residues. Trimming left V 8 bases short and J 3 bases short, with 13 bases between. CDR1 SEHNR and CDR2 FQNEAQ come from the germline V gene (reference sequence). Deep level was the assay's run setting. Sequenced by immunoSEQ multiplex PCR; TCRdb stores in-frame clones only, minus some. Of 950,000 to 1,100,000 clones in the sample, around 76% were seen once. A CD45RA+ naive subset and a CD45RA-negative memory subset were split from CD4+ cells. Study observations and caveats: Rarefaction indicated that sorted-subset sequencing remained incomplete although depth was large. In general, naive subsets displayed greater estimated richness than memory subsets did.

Note on this clone: The antigen is unknown.

This rearrangement joins TRBV7-9 to TRBJ1-2; D not resolved. The TCR was taken from a young man in good health. Sequencing was performed on memory CD4+ T cells sorted from blood. The sample's subset: CD45RA-negative fraction. CDR3 sequence reads: CASLERLDYGYTF. The DNA for the CDR3 is TGTGCCAGCCTTGAGAGGTTGGACTATGGCTACACCTTC.